The next 16 T cell receptor beta chains were all read from a single sample in a study of identical twins. TCRdb re-called the 5' RACE reads through MiXCR, storing one row per CDR3 protein. The repertoire includes 750,000 to 950,000 distinct CDR3 sequences, 12% of them detected once, and around 1.5% sits in the top ten. These data also featured in a second study, about yellow fever vaccine responses in identical twins.

Material: PBMCs. Source of these receptors: a young woman in good health.

At least ten counts were recorded for this clonotype. J is TRBJ1-5 and V is TRBV10-3, with D unresolved. Germline CDR1 and CDR2: ENHRY and SYGVKD. Trimming took off 9 bases at V and 4 bases at J, with 13 bases between the two ends. This CDR3 spans 13 amino acids. The CDR3 loop reads CAIQDATNQPQHF. DNA for the CDR3: TGTGCCATTCAGGACGCCACTAATCAGCCCCAGCATTTT.

There are a few counts of this clonotype. V and J are TRBV5-1 and TRBJ1-5, with 11 nucleotides matching TRBD1. V lost 2 bases, J lost 1 base, and 17 bases stayed unmatched. This CDR3 comprises 21 residues. From germline, CDR1 is SGHRS and CDR2 YFSETQ. The CDR3 coding sequence is TGCGCCAGCAGCTTCTACTCGTCTACCGGGACAGGGGGATCCAGCAATCAGCCCCAGCATTTT. Amino acid sequence: CASSFYSSTGTGGSSNQPQHF.

This clonotype appeared a few times. The chain carries TRBV7-9 and TRBJ2-7, with a possible D match to TRBD1 (6 bases). CDR1 is SEHNR, CDR2 FQNEAQ, per germline (reference sequence). The CDR3 consists of 13 residues. V lost 1 base and J lost 6, with 10 bases in between. Here the CDR3 reads CASSLGTGTEQYV. DNA for the CDR3: TGTGCCAGCAGCTTAGGAACAGGGACCGAGCAGTACGTC.

The rearrangement uses TRBV4-1 and TRBJ1-5, with D uncertain. The CDR3 consists of 13 residues. Germline V gives CDR1 MGHRA, CDR2 YSYEKL. The V and J ends lost 1 base and 8 bases respectively, with 9 bases between them. CDR3 residues: CASSQANVEPQHF. CDR3 DNA: TGCGCCAGCAGCCAAGCGAATGTTGAGCCCCAGCATTTT.

Many counts were recorded for this clonotype. This rearrangement joins TRBV9 to TRBJ2-2; TRBD2 matches at 9 bases. Per germline, CDR1 SGDLS and CDR2 YYNGEE. This CDR3 has 15 amino acids. Trimming took 1 base from V and 7 from J; bases not matched to a gene: 5. The CDR3 here is CASSVFSGRGGELFF. The CDR3, as DNA: TGTGCCAGCAGCGTATTTAGCGGGAGAGGCGGGGAGCTGTTTTTT. The full variable domain, completed using reference TRBV9 and TRBJ2-2, is DSGVTQTPKHLITATGQRVTLRCSPRSGDLSVYWYQQSLDQGLQFLIQYYNGEERAKGNILERFSAQQFPDLHSELNLSSLELGDSALYFCASSVFSGRGGELFFGEGSRLTVL.

Only a few counts were recorded for this clonotype. V usage is TRBV10-3 and J usage is TRBJ1-1, with D tentatively TRBD1 (6 bases). There are 15 residues in the CDR3. The germline V gene has CDR1 ENHRY and CDR2 SYGVKD. V lost 3 bases and J lost 2, with 13 bases in between. The CDR3 here is CAISDYGGGNTEAFF. The CDR3 region has the DNA TGTGCCATCAGTGATTACGGAGGGGGTAACACTGAAGCTTTCTTT.

In this sample, this clonotype turned up a few times. The V gene is TRBV7-2, the J gene TRBJ2-5; D perhaps matches TRBD1 (7 bases). CDR1 is SGHTA and CDR2 is FQGNSA in the germline V gene. CDR3 length equals 17 residues. Trimming took off 4 bases at V and 1 base at J, with 19 bases between the two ends. The CDR3 loop reads CASSSRVWQGGQETQYF. For the CDR3, the DNA is TGTGCCAGCAGCTCACGTGTCTGGCAGGGGGGCCAAGAGACCCAGTACTTC. Supplemented by reference TRBV7-2 and TRBJ2-5, the full variable domain reads GAGVSQSPSNKVTEKGKDVELRCDPISGHTALYWYRQSLGQGLEFLIYFQGNSAPDKSGLPSDRFSAERTGGSVSTLTIQRTQQEDSAVYLCASSSRVWQGGQETQYFGPGTRLLVL.

J is TRBJ2-5 and V is TRBV4-1, with 12 bases lining up with TRBD2. V trimming: 6 bases; J trimming: 5 bases; junction bases outside the gene matches: 16. Per the germline V gene, CDR1 is MGHRA and CDR2 is YSYEKL. This CDR3 contains 18 residues. The CDR3 here is CASSHTTSSGGALETQYF. CDR3 DNA sequence: TGCGCCAGCAGTCATACGACCTCTAGCGGGGGGGCCCTGGAGACCCAGTACTTC.

This clonotype has ten or more counts. V is TRBV28 and J is TRBJ2-5, with a weak D call TRBD2 (6 bases). Germline V lookup: CDR1 MDHEN, CDR2 SYDVKM. This CDR3 has 15 amino acids. The V gene lost 4 bases and the J gene lost 1 base, with 13 bases spanning the gap. The CDR3 is CASSSRDLTQETQYF. The CDR3 region has the DNA TGTGCCAGCAGTTCGCGGGACCTCACCCAAGAGACCCAGTACTTC.

This chain links TRBV20-1 with TRBJ2-7, with a weak D call TRBD2 (5 bases). The germline CDR1 and CDR2 sequences are DFQATT and SNEGSKA (reference sequence). V was cut by 7 bases and J by 3 bases, with 13 bases left in between. The CDR3 is made up of 12 amino acids. CDR3 sequence (DNA): TGCAGTGGAGGGAAAAATGTCTACGAGCAGTACGTC. This codes for CSGGKNVYEQYV.

The chain has TRBV4-2 and TRBJ2-3; TRBD2 agrees at 12 bases. The CDR3 loop spans 18 amino acids. Germline trimming cut 0 bases from V and 3 bases from J; bases unmatched to any gene: 7. Germline V gene data show CDR1 as LGHNA and CDR2 as YNFKEQ. The DNA of the CDR3 is TGTGCCAGCAGCCAAGATTGGTCTAGCGGGGGGGCGACAGATACGCAGTATTTT. The encoded protein is CASSQDWSSGGATDTQYF.

This clonotype has only a few counts. This rearrangement joins TRBV6-1 to TRBJ2-1; 12 bases map to TRBD1. CDR3 size: 16 residues. The germline V gene encodes CDR1 MNHNS and CDR2 SASEGT. Trimming took 5 bases from V and 8 from J; bases not matched to a gene: 10. In DNA form, the CDR3 reads TGTGCCAGCAGTACACGTCCCGGGACAGGGGGCCATGAGCAGTTCTTC. This translates into CASSTRPGTGGHEQFF.

The chain employs TRBV3-1 and TRBJ1-2; 9 bases match TRBD1. Germline loops: CDR1 LGHDT, CDR2 YNNKEL (reference sequence). With V trimmed by 1 base and J by 7 bases, 10 bases remained unmatched. CDR3 length: 16 residues. This chain's CDR3 is CASSQGWTGVAGGYTF. CDR3 nucleotide sequence: TGTGCCAGCAGCCAAGGTTGGACAGGGGTCGCGGGTGGCTACACCTTC.

This clonotype came up many times. This CDR3 reads CASSPSAGGGEQFF. In DNA form, the CDR3 reads TGTGCCAGCAGCCCCTCAGCGGGCGGGGGGGAGCAGTTCTTC. The chain has TRBV7-7 and TRBJ2-1; 8 bases match TRBD2. This CDR3 has 14 amino acids. Germline trimming cut 5 bases from V and 10 bases from J; bases unmatched to any gene: 10. Germline V gene data show CDR1 as SSHAT and CDR2 as FNYEAQ (reference sequence).

This sequence joins TRBV7-2 and TRBJ2-7; D might be TRBD2 (6 bases). Germline CDR1 and CDR2: SGHTA and FQGNSA. The CDR3 has 14 residues. Trimming took 7 bases from V and 0 from J, leaving 13 bases between them. Here the CDR3 reads CASNVGGNSYEQYF. The CDR3 DNA sequence: TGTGCCAGCAACGTGGGCGGGAACTCCTACGAGCAGTACTTC.

J is TRBJ2-1 and V is TRBV11-1; a weak D match, TRBD2 (6 bases). V lost 4 bases to trimming and J lost 0 bases, with 19 bases between them. The CDR3 sequence is 18 residues long. CDR1 and CDR2 (germline): SGHAT, FQDESV (reference sequence). In DNA form, the CDR3 reads TGTGCCAGCAGCTCCGCGGAACCTTCCGGGAGCTCCTACAATGAGCAGTTCTTC. This gives the protein CASSSAEPSGSSYNEQFF. The whole variable domain, remainder taken from reference TRBV11-1 and TRBJ2-1, is EAEVAQSPRYKITEKSQAVAFWCDPISGHATLYWYRQILGQGPELLVQFQDESVVDDSQLPKDRFSAERLKGVDSTLKIQPAELGDSAMYLCASSSAEPSGSSYNEQFFGPGTRLTVL.